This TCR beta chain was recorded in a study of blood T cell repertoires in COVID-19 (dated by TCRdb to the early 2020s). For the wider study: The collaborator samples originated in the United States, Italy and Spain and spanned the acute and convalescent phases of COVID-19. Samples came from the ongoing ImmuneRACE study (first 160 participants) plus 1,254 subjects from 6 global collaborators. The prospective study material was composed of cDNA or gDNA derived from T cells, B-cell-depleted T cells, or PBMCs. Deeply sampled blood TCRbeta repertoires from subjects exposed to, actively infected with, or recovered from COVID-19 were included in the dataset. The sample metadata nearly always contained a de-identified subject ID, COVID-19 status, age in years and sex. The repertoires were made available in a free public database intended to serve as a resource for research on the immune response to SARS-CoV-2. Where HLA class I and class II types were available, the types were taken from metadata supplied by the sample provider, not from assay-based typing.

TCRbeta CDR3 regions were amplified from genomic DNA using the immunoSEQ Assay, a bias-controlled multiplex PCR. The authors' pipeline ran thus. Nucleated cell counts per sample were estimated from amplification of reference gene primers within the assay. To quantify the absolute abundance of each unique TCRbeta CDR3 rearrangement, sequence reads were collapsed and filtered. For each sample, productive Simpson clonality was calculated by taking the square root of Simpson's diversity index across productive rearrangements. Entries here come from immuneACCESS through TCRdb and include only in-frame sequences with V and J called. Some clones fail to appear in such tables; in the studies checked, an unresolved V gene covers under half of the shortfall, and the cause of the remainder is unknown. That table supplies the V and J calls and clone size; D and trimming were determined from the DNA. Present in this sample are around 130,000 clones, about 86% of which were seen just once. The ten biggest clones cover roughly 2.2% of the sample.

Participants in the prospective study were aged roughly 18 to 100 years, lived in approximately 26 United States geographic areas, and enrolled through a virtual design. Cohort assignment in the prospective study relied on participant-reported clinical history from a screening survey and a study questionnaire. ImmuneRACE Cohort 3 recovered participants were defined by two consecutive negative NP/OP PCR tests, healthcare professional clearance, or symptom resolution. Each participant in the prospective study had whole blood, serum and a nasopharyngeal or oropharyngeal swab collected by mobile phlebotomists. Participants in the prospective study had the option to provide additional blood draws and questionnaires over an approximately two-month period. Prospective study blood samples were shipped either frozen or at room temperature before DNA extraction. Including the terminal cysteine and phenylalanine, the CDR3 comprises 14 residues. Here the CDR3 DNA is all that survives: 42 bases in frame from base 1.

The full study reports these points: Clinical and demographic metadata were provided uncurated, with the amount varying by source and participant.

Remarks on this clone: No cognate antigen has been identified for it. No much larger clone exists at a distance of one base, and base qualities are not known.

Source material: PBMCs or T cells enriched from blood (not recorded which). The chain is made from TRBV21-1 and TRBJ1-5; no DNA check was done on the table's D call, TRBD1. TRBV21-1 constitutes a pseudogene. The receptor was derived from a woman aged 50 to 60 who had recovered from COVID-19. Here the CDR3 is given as CASSKGAGDQPQHF. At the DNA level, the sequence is TGTGCCAGCAGCAAAGGCGCAGGGGATCAGCCCCAGCATTTT.